This is a list of T cell receptor beta chains from one sample in a study of blood T cells in healthy people across ages. TCRdb independently ran MiXCR on the 5' RACE reads; one entry per CDR3 protein. In the table there are under 750,000 distinct CDR3 sequences, around 48% of which are singletons. Sequenced input: blood. Every receptor here comes from an elderly man in good health. The CDR3 runs from the conserved cysteine through the conserved F or W. D genes are given only for firm matches. Only some rows state a clone size, as once, few, many or a class for expanded clones.

>TRBJ2-1|NA|NA|TRBV10-3
TGTGCCATCAGTCCAGGGGCCGGGAGCTCGTTGAACAATGAGCAGTTCTTC
CAISPGAGSSLNNEQFF
>TRBJ2-3|many|NA|TRBV6-5
TGTGCCAGCAGTACCTCCCGCACAGATACGCAGTATTTT
CASSTSRTDTQYF
>TRBJ2-7|NA|NA|TRBV12-3/TRBV12-4
TGTGCCAGCAGTTTAGGCGACACCTTATATGACGAGCAGTACTTC
CASSLGDTLYDEQYF
>TRBJ1-5|few|TRBD1|TRBV4-1
TGCGCCAGCAGCCAAGGGACAGGGGATCAGCCCCAGCATTTT
CASSQGTGDQPQHF
>TRBJ2-7|NA|NA|TRBV6-5
TGTGCCAGCAGTAAAAGAGCGGGTACCTACAATGAGCAGTACTTC
CASSKRAGTYNEQYF
>TRBJ2-7|many|TRBD1|TRBV7-2
TGTGCCAGCAGGTCCTCCGGGACAGGCCCCTACGAGCAGTACTTC
CASRSSGTGPYEQYF
>TRBJ2-5|NA|NA|TRBV6-6
TGTGCCAGCAGGTACCCGGAGGGGGAGCAGTACTTC
CASRYPEGEQYF
>TRBJ2-3|NA|NA|TRBV27
TGTGCCAGCAGTCCGGGACGGCTCCTCGCAGATACGCAGTATTTT
CASSPGRLLADTQYF
>TRBJ2-3|NA|TRBD2|TRBV29-1
TGCAGCGTTCAAGCGGGAGGGATAGATACGCAGTATTTT
CSVQAGGIDTQYF
>TRBJ2-5|NA|NA|TRBV3-1
TGTGCCAGCAGCCAAGATGTCACAGCCCCCAGGACCCAGTACTTC
CASSQDVTAPRTQYF
>TRBJ2-3|NA|NA|TRBV10-3
TGTGCCATCAGTGAGTCTGGGGGGGCAGGAACAGATACGCAGTATTTT
CAISESGGAGTDTQYF
>TRBJ1-2|many|NA|TRBV6-5
TGTGCCAGCAGTTACTCGACAGGTTTCTATGGCTACACCTTC
CASSYSTGFYGYTF
>TRBJ2-3|NA|NA|TRBV4-3
TGCGCCAGCAGCCAAGAACGAAACATGAATACGCAGTATTTT
CASSQERNMNTQYF
>TRBJ2-1|once|NA|TRBV20-1
TGCAGTGCTAGAGATCTGGGGGAAGGGGCCTACAATGAGCAGTTCTTC
CSARDLGEGAYNEQFF
>TRBJ2-5|NA|TRBD2|TRBV3-1
TGTGCCAGCAGCCCATCCGTGGGACTAGCGGAATTTGAGACCCAGTACTTC
CASSPSVGLAEFETQYF
>TRBJ2-7|NA|NA|TRBV5-1
TGCGCCAGCAGTTACAACGCGGGGAGCTCCTACGAGCAGTACTTC
CASSYNAGSSYEQYF
>TRBJ2-1|NA|NA|TRBV2
TGTGCCAGCAGTGCAGCCTCCGGGTACTACAATGAGCAGTTCTTC
CASSAASGYYNEQFF
>TRBJ1-2|NA|TRBD1|TRBV7-9
TGTGCCAGCAGCTCGTCGGCCTGGACAGGGAACTATGGCTACACCTTC
CASSSSAWTGNYGYTF
>TRBJ2-3|few|NA|TRBV20-1
TGCAGTGCTAGCTCTTCCGGGCAAGGCACAGATACGCAGTATTTT
CSASSSGQGTDTQYF
>TRBJ2-3|many|NA|TRBV6-5
TGTGCCAGCAGTTACGGGCCTCGGCAGAGCACAGATACGCAGTATTTT
CASSYGPRQSTDTQYF
>TRBJ2-1|many|NA|TRBV29-1
TGCAGCGTTGCGGGGGCTTCGACCTACAATGAGCAGTTCTTC
CSVAGASTYNEQFF
>TRBJ1-1|NA|NA|TRBV29-1
TGCAGCACCTATAGGGGGGGCCGGGGTTTTCCTGAAGCTTTCTTT
CSTYRGGRGFPEAFF
>TRBJ2-5|many|NA|TRBV7-2
TGTGCCAGCAGCTTCGACTTGTACCAAGAGACCCAGTACTTC
CASSFDLYQETQYF
>TRBJ2-7|NA|TRBD2|TRBV12-3/TRBV12-4
TGTGCCAGCAGTTTCAGAGCGGGACCCTCCTACGAGCAGTACTTC
CASSFRAGPSYEQYF
>TRBJ2-7|NA|TRBD1|TRBV29-1
TGCAGCCTGGGGACAGGGATCTCCTACGAGCAGTACTTC
CSLGTGISYEQYF
>TRBJ2-3|NA|NA|TRBV30
TGTGCCTGGACAGGCACAGATACGCAGTATTTT
CAWTGTDTQYF
>TRBJ2-5|few|NA|TRBV5-1
TGCGCCAGCAGCTTGGAGTCCGTGGGAGGACAAGAGACCCAGTACTTC
CASSLESVGGQETQYF
>TRBJ1-2|NA|NA|TRBV29-1
TGCAGCGTTGAGGAGGGCTATGGCTACACCTTC
CSVEEGYGYTF
>TRBJ2-3|NA|TRBD1|TRBV20-1
TGCAGCGCCTCCGGGGCCGCACAGGGGGATACGCAGTATTTT
CSASGAAQGDTQYF
>TRBJ1-2|once|NA|TRBV30
TGTGCCTGGAGTCCCAGCGGAAACTATGGCTACACCTTC
CAWSPSGNYGYTF
>TRBJ2-5|once|NA|TRBV18
TGTGCCAGCTCAAAACGTGGGGTGAAACAAGAGACCCAGTACTTC
CASSKRGVKQETQYF
>TRBJ2-7|NA|TRBD1|TRBV12-3/TRBV12-4
TGTGCCAGCAGTGAAAGACAGGGGGCAGCGATGGACGAGCAGTACTTC
CASSERQGAAMDEQYF
>TRBJ2-7|NA|NA|TRBV27
TGTGCCAGCAGTCCCCACAAGGGCGGCTCTGCTGCCTACGAGCAGTACTTC
CASSPHKGGSAAYEQYF
>TRBJ1-2|NA|NA|TRBV6-1
TGTGCCAGCAGTGGCACGGACCTACATGTAGGCTATGGCTACACCTTC
CASSGTDLHVGYGYTF
>TRBJ2-1|many|NA|TRBV6-5
TGTGCCAGCAGTTACGATCAGTATTACAATGAGCAGTTCTTC
CASSYDQYYNEQFF
>TRBJ2-5|NA|NA|TRBV18
TGTGCCAGCTCACCACCGGGTGACGCGGAGACCCAGTACTTC
CASSPPGDAETQYF
>TRBJ2-3|NA|NA|TRBV2
TGTGCCAGCAGTGCTGAGGGAGCGGGTGCAGATACGCAGTATTTT
CASSAEGAGADTQYF
>TRBJ1-2|NA|NA|TRBV5-6
TGTGCCAGCAGCTTGGATCCCCGGGGCTACACCTTC
CASSLDPRGYTF
>TRBJ2-7|NA|NA|TRBV4-2
TGTGCCAGCAGCCAAGACCTTCGAGACAAAAGCTCCTACGAGCAGTACTTC
CASSQDLRDKSSYEQYF
>TRBJ2-3|NA|TRBD2|TRBV4-3
TGCGCCAGCAGCCAGGAACTAGCGGGGAGGCAAGATACGCAGTATTTT
CASSQELAGRQDTQYF
>TRBJ1-1|NA|NA|TRBV7-9
TGTGCCAGCAGCCCGGGGGCATGGACTGAGGGTGAAGCTTTCTTT
CASSPGAWTEGEAFF
>TRBJ1-5|NA|TRBD1|TRBV4-2
TGTGCCAGCACGGCGAACCGGGACAGGGATCAGCCCCAGCATTTT
CASTANRDRDQPQHF
>TRBJ2-5|NA|TRBD2|TRBV5-1
TGCGCCAGCATGTTGGTTAGCGGGATCCCCCAAGAGGCCCAGTACTTC
CASMLVSGIPQEAQYF
>TRBJ2-1|NA|NA|TRBV9
TGTGCCAGCAGCGTGGGACTGGGGTACAATGAGCAGTTCTTC
CASSVGLGYNEQFF